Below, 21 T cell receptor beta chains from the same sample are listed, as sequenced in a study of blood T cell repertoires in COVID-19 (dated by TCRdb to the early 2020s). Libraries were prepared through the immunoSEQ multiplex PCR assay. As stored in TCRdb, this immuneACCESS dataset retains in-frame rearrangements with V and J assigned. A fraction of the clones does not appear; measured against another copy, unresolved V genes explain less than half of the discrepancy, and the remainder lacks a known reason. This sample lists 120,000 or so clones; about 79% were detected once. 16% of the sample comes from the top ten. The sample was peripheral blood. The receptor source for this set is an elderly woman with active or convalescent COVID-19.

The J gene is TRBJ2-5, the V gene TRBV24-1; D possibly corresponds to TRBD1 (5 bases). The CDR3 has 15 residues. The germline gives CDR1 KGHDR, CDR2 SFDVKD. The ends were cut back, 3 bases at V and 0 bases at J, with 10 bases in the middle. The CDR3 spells CATSDPRQNQETQYF. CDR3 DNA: TGTGCCACCAGTGATCCACGACAGAACCAAGAGACCCAGTACTTC.

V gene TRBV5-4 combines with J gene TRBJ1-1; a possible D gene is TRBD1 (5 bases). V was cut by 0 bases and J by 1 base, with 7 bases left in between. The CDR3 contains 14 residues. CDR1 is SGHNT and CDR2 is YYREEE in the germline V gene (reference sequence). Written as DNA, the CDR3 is TGTGCCAGCAGCTTGGGGACAAGGAACACTGAAGCTTTCTTT. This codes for CASSLGTRNTEAFF.

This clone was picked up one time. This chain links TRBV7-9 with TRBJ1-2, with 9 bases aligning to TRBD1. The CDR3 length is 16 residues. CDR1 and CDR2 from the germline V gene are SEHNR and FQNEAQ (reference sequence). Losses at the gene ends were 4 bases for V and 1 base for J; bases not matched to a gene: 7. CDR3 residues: CASSYGQGKLNYGYTF. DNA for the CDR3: TGTGCCAGCAGCTACGGACAGGGGAAACTTAACTATGGCTACACCTTC.

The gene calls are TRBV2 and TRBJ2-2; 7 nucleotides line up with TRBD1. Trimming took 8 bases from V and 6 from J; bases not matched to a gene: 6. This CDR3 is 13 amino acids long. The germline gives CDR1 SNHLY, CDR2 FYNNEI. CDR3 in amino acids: CASESQGAGELFF. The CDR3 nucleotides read TGTGCCAGCGAAAGTCAGGGGGCCGGGGAGCTGTTTTTT.

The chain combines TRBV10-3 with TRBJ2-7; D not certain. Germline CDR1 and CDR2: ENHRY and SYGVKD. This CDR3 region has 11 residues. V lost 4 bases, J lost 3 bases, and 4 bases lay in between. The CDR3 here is CAISGGYEQYF. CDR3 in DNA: TGTGCCATCAGTGGAGGCTACGAGCAGTACTTC.

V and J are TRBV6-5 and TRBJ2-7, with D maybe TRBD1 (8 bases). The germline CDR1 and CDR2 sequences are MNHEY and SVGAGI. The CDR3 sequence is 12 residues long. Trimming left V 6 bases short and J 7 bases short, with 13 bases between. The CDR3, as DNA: TGTGCCAGCAGAGACAGGGGAGGGGAGCAGTACTTC. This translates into CASRDRGGEQYF.

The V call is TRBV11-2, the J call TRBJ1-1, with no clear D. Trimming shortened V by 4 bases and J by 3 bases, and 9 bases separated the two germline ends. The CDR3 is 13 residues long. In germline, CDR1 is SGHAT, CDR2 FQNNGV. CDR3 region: CASSSRRDTEAFF. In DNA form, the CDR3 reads TGTGCCAGCAGCTCGCGTCGGGACACTGAAGCTTTCTTT.

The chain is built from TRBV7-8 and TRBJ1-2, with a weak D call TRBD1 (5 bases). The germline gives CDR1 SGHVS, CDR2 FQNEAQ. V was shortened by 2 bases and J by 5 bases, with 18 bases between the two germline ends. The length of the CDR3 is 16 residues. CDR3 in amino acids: CASSLRTQVLGYGYTF. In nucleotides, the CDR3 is TGTGCCAGCAGCTTACGGACACAGGTTCTAGGGTATGGCTACACCTTC.

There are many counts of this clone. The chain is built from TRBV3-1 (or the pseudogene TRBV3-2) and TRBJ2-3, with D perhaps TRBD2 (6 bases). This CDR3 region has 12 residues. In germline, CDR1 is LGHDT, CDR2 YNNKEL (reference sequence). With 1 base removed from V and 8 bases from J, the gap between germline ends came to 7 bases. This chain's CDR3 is CASSQGGGTQYF. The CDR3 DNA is TGTGCCAGCAGCCAAGGGGGAGGTACGCAGTATTTT.

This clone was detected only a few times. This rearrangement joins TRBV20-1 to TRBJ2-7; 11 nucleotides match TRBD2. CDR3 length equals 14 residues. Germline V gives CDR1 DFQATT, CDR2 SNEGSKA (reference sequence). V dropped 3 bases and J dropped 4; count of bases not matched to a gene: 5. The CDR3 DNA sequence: TGCAGTGCTAGTGCCGGGACTAGCGGTTACGAGCAGTACTTC. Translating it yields CSASAGTSGYEQYF.

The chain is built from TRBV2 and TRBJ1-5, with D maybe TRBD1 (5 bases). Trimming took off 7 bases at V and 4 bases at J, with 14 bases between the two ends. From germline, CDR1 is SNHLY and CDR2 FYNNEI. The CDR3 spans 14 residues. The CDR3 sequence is CASKSRQLNQPQHF. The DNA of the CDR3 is TGTGCCAGCAAGAGTCGACAGTTAAATCAGCCCCAGCATTTT.

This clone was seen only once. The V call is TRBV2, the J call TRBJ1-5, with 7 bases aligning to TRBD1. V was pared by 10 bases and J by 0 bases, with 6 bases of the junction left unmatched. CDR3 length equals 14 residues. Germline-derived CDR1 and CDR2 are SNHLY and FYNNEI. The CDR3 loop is CATRTGLSNQPQHF. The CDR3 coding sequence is TGTGCCACTAGGACAGGCCTTAGCAATCAGCCCCAGCATTTT.

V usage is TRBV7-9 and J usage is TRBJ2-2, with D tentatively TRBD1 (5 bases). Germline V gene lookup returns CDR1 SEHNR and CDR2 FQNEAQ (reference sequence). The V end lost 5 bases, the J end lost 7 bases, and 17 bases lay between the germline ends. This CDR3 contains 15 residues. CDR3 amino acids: CASSRWPQGIGELFF. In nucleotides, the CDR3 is TGTGCCAGCAGCCGGTGGCCCCAGGGAATCGGGGAGCTGTTTTTT.

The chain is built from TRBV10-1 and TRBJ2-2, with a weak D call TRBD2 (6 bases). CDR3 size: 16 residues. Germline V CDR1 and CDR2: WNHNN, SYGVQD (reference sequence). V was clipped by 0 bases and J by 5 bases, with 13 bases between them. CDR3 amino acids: CASSESMREGTGELFF. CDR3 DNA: TGCGCCAGCAGTGAGTCGATGCGGGAAGGGACCGGGGAGCTGTTTTTT.

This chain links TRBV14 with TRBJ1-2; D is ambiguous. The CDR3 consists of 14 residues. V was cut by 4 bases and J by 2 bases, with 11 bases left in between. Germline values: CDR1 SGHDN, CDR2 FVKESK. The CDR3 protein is CASSLSSGNYGYTF. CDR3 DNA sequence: TGTGCCAGCAGCCTTAGCTCCGGGAACTATGGCTACACCTTC.

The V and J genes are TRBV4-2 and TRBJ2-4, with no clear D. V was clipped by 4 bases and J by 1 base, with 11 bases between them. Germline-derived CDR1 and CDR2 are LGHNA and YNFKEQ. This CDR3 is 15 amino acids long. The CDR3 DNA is TGTGCCAGCAGCCCTCGGAGTAGTGCCAAAAACATTCAGTACTTC. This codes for CASSPRSSAKNIQYF.

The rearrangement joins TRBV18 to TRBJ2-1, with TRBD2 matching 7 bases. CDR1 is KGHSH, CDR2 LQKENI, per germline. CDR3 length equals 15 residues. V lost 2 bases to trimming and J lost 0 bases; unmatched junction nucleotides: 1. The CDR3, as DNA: TGTGCCAGCTCACCAGAGCGGGGCTCCTACAATGAGCAGTTCTTC. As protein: CASSPERGSYNEQFF.

The DNA of the CDR3 is TGTGCCAGCAGCCCTGGACTGTTTACCATATATTTT. It encodes CASSPGLFTIYF. The V call is TRBV2, the J call TRBJ1-3; D is unresolved. V was cut by 6 bases and J by 10 bases, with 13 bases left in between. The CDR3 is 12 residues long. In germline, CDR1 is SNHLY, CDR2 FYNNEI.

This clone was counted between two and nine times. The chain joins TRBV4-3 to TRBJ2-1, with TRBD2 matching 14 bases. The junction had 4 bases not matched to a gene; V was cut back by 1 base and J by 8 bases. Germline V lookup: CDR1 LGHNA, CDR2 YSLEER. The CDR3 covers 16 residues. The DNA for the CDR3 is TGCGCCAGCAGCCAAGCCAGGACTAGCGGGAGGTATGAGCAGTTCTTC. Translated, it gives CASSQARTSGRYEQFF.

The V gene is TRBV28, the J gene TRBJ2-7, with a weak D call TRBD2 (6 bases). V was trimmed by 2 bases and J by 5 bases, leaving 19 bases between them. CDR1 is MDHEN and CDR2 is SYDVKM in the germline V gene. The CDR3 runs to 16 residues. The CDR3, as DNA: TGTGCCAGCAGTTTAGGGGCGGGTTGGGGGGAGAACGAGCAGTACTTC. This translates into CASSLGAGWGENEQYF.

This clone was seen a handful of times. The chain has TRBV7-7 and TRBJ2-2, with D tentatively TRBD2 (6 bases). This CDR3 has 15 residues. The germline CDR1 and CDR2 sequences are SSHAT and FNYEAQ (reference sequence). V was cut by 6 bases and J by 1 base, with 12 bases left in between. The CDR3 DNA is TGTGCCAGCAGTCCCCTTAGCGGGAACACCGGGGAGCTGTTTTTT. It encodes CASSPLSGNTGELFF.